Given below is one T cell receptor (beta chain) in context. Its antigen is still unknown. V dropped 5 bases and J dropped 5; count of bases not matched to a gene: 15. This CDR3 contains 16 residues. Germline CDR1 and CDR2: SGHKS and YYEKEE (reference sequence). The data belong to a study of T cells in Graves' hyperthyroidism and ophthalmopathy. Notes on the study in general: A model built on 13 V-J features separated ophthalmopathy from stable hyperthyroidism.

Amplified TCR beta CDR3 regions derived from RNA transcripts. HTBI primers were employed in a first-round RT-PCR of the TCR CDR3. TCRdb reprocessed the multiplex PCR reads via MiXCR and lists one record per CDR3 protein. The profile shows 250,000 or so distinct CDR3 sequences, 14% to 15% of them singletons. Sequencing was carried out using blood. The chain links TRBV5-5 to TRBJ2-7; 8 bases align to TRBD2. The source of this sequence is a woman in her 40s with Graves' hyperthyroidism that later progressed to Graves' ophthalmopathy. CDR3 region: CASSPVLLAEKDEQYF. The CDR3 DNA follows: TGTGCCAGCAGTCCGGTCCTACTAGCGGAGAAGGACGAGCAGTACTTC.